This entry is about one T cell receptor (beta chain). Its binding antigen is unknown. No base-level quality is on record; no much larger clone is a single base apart. For sequencing of the TCRbeta CDR3 region, genomic DNA was extracted from the sorted cells. The immunoSEQ Assay was used to sequence the TCRbeta CDR3 regions. Here the immuneACCESS table is served through TCRdb, limited to in-frame sequences with V and J called. Missing clones are a known gap in these copies; in checked studies unresolved V genes cover under half, and the rest lacks a known reason. Within this sample are some 19,000 clones, with about four fifths of them counted one time only. The top ten hold about 19% of the sample. This sample was included in a study of OX40 agonist ivuxolimab in advanced cancers. In terms of the full investigation: The costimulatory receptor OX40 (CD134) was targeted by ivuxolimab, a fully human IgG2 agonistic monoclonal antibody. Intravenous ivuxolimab was administered to patients every 2 weeks at six dose levels: 0.01, 0.1, 0.3, 1.5, 3 and 10 mg/kg. Among the roughly 52 dose-escalation patients, about 19 had hepatocellular carcinoma, 15 or so melanoma, 9 renal cell carcinoma and 9 head and neck cancer. In the dose-escalation cohort, more than 80% of patients were male, and the mean age was roughly 56 years with a range of roughly 20 to 85. Prior anti-PD-1, anti-PD-L1 or anti-CTLA-4 therapy was permitted, and approximately 42% of dose-escalation patients had received checkpoint inhibitors. Partial responses occurred in three dose-escalation patients: two with cutaneous melanoma and one with hepatocellular carcinoma. Peripheral TCRbeta sequencing was intended to test whether TCR sequence diversity was altered and clonal T-cell expansion was caused by ivuxolimab. The paper describes the monotherapy dose-escalation part (N of about 57 patients) of the phase I trial of ivuxolimab. Study-wide conclusions, independent of this receptor: After ivuxolimab, expanded clones were on average more numerous among CD8+ T cells than among CD4+ T cells. At doses of 0.1 to 3.0 mg/kg, clonal expansion of both CD4+ and CD8+ blood T cells was observed from baseline to week 6. Low levels of normalized T-cell clonal expansion were also seen in some patients who did not respond. The antigen specificity of the clonally expanded peripheral T cells was not determined. In the 0.1-3.0 mg/kg groups, partial responders had among the lowest normalized peripheral clonal expansion, particularly in CD8+ T cells.

The CDR3 covers 16 residues, taking in both the cysteine and the phenylalanine. Kept here is only the CDR3 DNA, which spans 48 bases and is read in frame from base 1. From the germline V gene, CDR1 is SNHLY and CDR2 is FYNNEI. V is clipped by 4 bases and J by 0 bases, and the sequence between their germline boundaries is 14 bases long. Patients with autoimmune disease history or receiving systemic immunosuppression were excluded from the trial. Peripheral blood for TCR sequencing was collected from all dose cohorts at baseline, on cycle 4 day 1, and on cycle 7 day 1. Samples came from an open-label, multicenter, first-in-human phase I dose-escalation trial of ivuxolimab. Adults with locally advanced or metastatic melanoma, renal cell carcinoma, hepatocellular carcinoma or head and neck squamous cell carcinoma were enrolled in the trial. Before TCR sequencing, CD4+ T cells and CD8+ T cells were sorted from peripheral blood as separate populations.

The source was CD4+ or CD8+ T cells sorted from blood, collected in a trial of the OX40 agonist ivuxolimab. This chain joins TRBV2 to TRBJ2-3; the D region possibly corresponds to TRBD2 (5 bases align). This TCR came from an adult with an advanced solid tumor such as melanoma, head and neck, liver or kidney cancer. CDR3 loop: CASSGPRTPSTDTQYF. DNA sequence: TGTGCCAGCAGTGGCCCCAGGACTCCTAGCACAGATACGCAGTATTTT.